This record concerns one TCR beta chain sequence. Measured with immunoSEQ multiplex PCR; TCRdb has only the in-frame clones, and not every one. The table has roughly 39,000 clones, around 90% seen once; the top ten hold about 0.37%. The data are from a study of T cell changes during pregnancy in multiple sclerosis. Trimming took 3 bases from V and 1 from J, leaving 7 bases between them. The CDR3 extends over 15 amino acids. Germline values: CDR1 MDHEN, CDR2 SYDVKM. This TCR derives from a female donor in good health, enrolled as a control in a pregnancy study. The rearrangement links TRBV28 to TRBJ2-6; TRBD2 is a possible D gene (5 bases). The source was CD4+ T cells from peripheral blood mononuclear cells, collected after pregnancy. For the CDR3, the DNA is TGTGCCAGCAGTTTCCGGGGATCTGGGGCCAACGTCCTGACTTTC. Translation: CASSFRGSGANVLTF. The variable domain in full, with the rest retrieved from reference TRBV28 and TRBJ2-6, is DVKVTQSSRYLVKRTGEKVFLECVQDMDHENMFWYRQDPGLGLRLIYFSYDVKMKEKGDIPEGYSVSREKKERFSLILESASTNQTSMYLCASSFRGSGANVLTFGAGSRLTVL.